This T cell receptor beta chain was profiled in a study of monozygotic twins with inflammatory bowel disease (dated by TCRdb to about 2019). Study-wide context: In total, approximately 28 monozygotic twin pairs made up the full study: 19 Danish pairs, all IBD-discordant, plus nine German pairs, of which four were IBD-concordant and five were IBD-discordant. Within discordant pairs, disease-associated traits were sought mainly by comparing IBD patients with their genetically identical healthy co-twins. Each individual had, on average, about 151 000 unique TCRalpha sequences and 181 000 unique TCRbeta sequences available for analysis.

A roughly 2.7 ml peripheral blood sample was drawn into PAXgene tubes per donor and stored at -80°C. Without T cell sorting, total RNA was isolated from whole blood using the PAXgene blood miRNA kit on an automated QIAcube. Peripheral blood from monozygotic twin pairs concordant or discordant for inflammatory bowel disease was subjected to deep TCRalpha and TCRbeta repertoire profiling with unique molecular barcoding. Smoking habits were recorded for all twin pairs, and each individual was classified as a current, former or never smoker. CDR1 and CDR2 were assigned from the germline V gene as MNHEY and SVGAGI. There are 16 amino acids in the CDR3, from cysteine to phenylalanine inclusive. This entry has no DNA. A remark on this clonotype: Which antigen it targets is not known.

Library construction relied on 5' RACE. The input for every TCR library was around 3,600 ng of total RNA. For each sample, cDNA synthesis was carried out in eight separate reactions using SMARTScribe reverse transcriptase. Unique molecular identifiers containing a 6-nucleotide sample barcode were introduced through template switching during cDNA synthesis. Amplification of TCRalpha and TCRbeta cDNA involved two nested PCRs of roughly 17 and 9 cycles, and each PCR was followed by bead purification. Before amplification, the cDNA was treated with uracil DNA-glycosylase and purified using the QIAquick PCR purification kit. The second PCR was the step at which Illumina TruSeq-compatible adapters and sample-specific barcodes were added. TapeStation and Qubit were used to check library quality and concentration, and roughly 4.6 ng of each library was pooled. Pooled libraries were sequenced on an Illumina HiSeq2500 single-index Rapid Run with 2 x 100 bp reads and custom sequencing primers. Turning to the authors' computational methods: PCR and sequencing errors were corrected by UMI-based consensus assembly using MiGEC version 1.2.6. MiXCR version 2.1.1 was used to carry out V(D)J alignment, clonotype assembly and CDR3 extraction. Gene usage, clonotype sharing and MAIT/NKT TCR abundance were normalised by analysing the top 1000, 10 000 and 20 000 clonotypes per sample. Diversity was computed as the inverse Simpson index with the vegan R package after downsampling to 27 000 UMIs. Paired Mann-Whitney U tests on discordant twin pairs were used, with Benjamini-Hochberg multiple-testing correction. With the reads reprocessed by TCRdb, a single entry stands for each CDR3 protein sequence and no DNA is reported. Clone size and V and J calls follow TCRdb, not the original study. The sample has approximately 400,000 distinct CDR3 sequences on record. Together, the top ten hold around 2.6% of the sample.

Study-level results and caveats: The results gave no support for a single strong signal or clonotype linked to IBD. Concordant and discordant twins showed no difference in repertoire similarity, possibly because of limited statistical power. Measured by the inverse Simpson index, TCRbeta repertoire diversity was lower in IBD patients than in their healthy co-twins. Different T cell subtypes could not be distinguished in the analysis. Because patients received different immunosuppressive treatments, the repertoires may have picked up extra background noise and variability between individuals. IBD patients shared fewer clonotypes with other individuals than healthy twins did, most markedly in patients showing signs of disease activity.

Recombination joined TRBV6-5 with TRBJ1-3; with no DNA, the TCRdb D assignment of TRBD1 cannot be verified. The sequenced sample consisted of blood. The TCR was taken from a human donor with ulcerative colitis or Crohn's disease, or a healthy co-twin of an affected twin (not recorded which). The encoded CDR3 is CASSYDQGLSGNTIYF.